The 5 T cell receptor beta chains presented below share a single source sample, sequenced in a study of PD-L1 blockade in urothelial cancer. Specified time point: pretreatment peripheral blood. Data came from immunoSEQ multiplex PCR; TCRdb stores just in-frame clones and leaves some out. The sample has tens of thousands of clones, around nine tenths seen once. This material consisted of PBMCs, taken around atezolizumab (anti-PD-L1) treatment. The receptors stem from a woman aged 55 to 70 with urothelial cancer.

This clone is a singleton in its sample. This chain links TRBV18 with TRBJ2-7, with 8 bases aligning to TRBD1. Germline CDR1 KGHSH, CDR2 LQKENI. This CDR3 has 16 amino acids. The V segment lost 3 bases and the J segment 3 bases; nucleotides outside the gene matches: 10. CDR3 loop: CASSPLDRALVYEQYF. The CDR3 DNA reads as TGTGCCAGCTCACCCCTGGACAGGGCACTAGTCTACGAGCAGTACTTC.

This sequence joins TRBV5-4 and TRBJ2-7, with D tentatively TRBD2 (6 bases). V lost 4 bases and J 2 bases, leaving 10 bases between the germline ends. The CDR3 totals 13 residues. CDR1 is SGHNT and CDR2 is YYREEE in the germline V gene (reference sequence). The CDR3 DNA sequence: TGTGCCAGCAGCCAAGCGGGTACCTACGAGCAGTACTTC. It encodes CASSQAGTYEQYF.

This sequence joins TRBV15 and TRBJ1-5, with 7 bases identical to TRBD1. Germline V gene sequence: CDR1 LNHNV, CDR2 YYDKDF (reference sequence). With 0 bases clipped from V and 4 bases from J, the junction kept 6 bases outside the gene matches. This CDR3 comprises 16 residues. The CDR3, as DNA: TGTGCCACCAGCAGAGACACAGGGGAGAGGAATCAGCCCCAGCATTTT. This codes for CATSRDTGERNQPQHF. Supplemented by reference TRBV15 and TRBJ1-5, the full variable domain reads DAMVIQNPRYQVTQFGKPVTLSCSQTLNHNVMYWYQQKSSQAPKLLFHYYDKDFNNEADTPDNFQSRRPNTSFCFLDIRSPGLGDTAMYLCATSRDTGERNQPQHFGDGTRLSIL.

The chain couples TRBV6-1 to TRBJ1-5; D uncertain. Germline V gene lookup returns CDR1 MNHNS and CDR2 SASEGT. Deletions cut 1 base from V and 8 bases from J, with 9 bases between. This CDR3 has 13 amino acids. The CDR3 protein is CASSEERREPQHF. CDR3 nucleotide sequence: TGTGCCAGCAGTGAAGAGCGCCGGGAGCCCCAGCATTTT.

V is TRBV10-3 and J is TRBJ2-3; 7 positions agree with TRBD2. Unmatched junction bases numbered 15, after V lost 10 bases and J lost 2 bases. The CDR3 loop spans 16 amino acids. CDR1 is ENHRY, CDR2 SYGVKD, per germline. CDR3 region: CATTRGVKRDTDTQYF. CDR3 coding DNA: TGTGCCACCACACGAGGGGTCAAGCGGGACACAGATACGCAGTATTTT.